This is a list of T cell receptor beta chains from one sample in a study of shared clonotypes between healthy human individuals. The assay was immunoSEQ multiplex PCR, and TCRdb's table has in-frame clones only and misses some. Of about 800,000 clones in the sample, roughly 96% were seen once. Sequenced input: naive CD8+ T cells sorted from blood. The source of these receptors is a man younger than 45 in good health. The CDR3 runs from the conserved cysteine through the conserved F or W. The D gene is left open where the match is weak. Size is stated for part of the rows, as once, few or many counts, or as a class when the clone is expanded.

clone_size j_call d_call v_call cdr3_aa cdr3_nt
NA TRBJ1-1 NA TRBV5-1 CASSLSPGPNTEAFF TGCGCCAGCAGCTTGAGCCCGGGACCGAACACTGAAGCTTTCTTT
NA TRBJ2-7 NA TRBV5-1 CASRPERFRQPYEQYF TGCGCCAGCAGGCCGGAGCGATTTCGACAGCCTTACGAGCAGTACTTC
NA TRBJ2-7 NA TRBV10-2 CASSGGRLAYEQYF TGCGCCAGCAGTGGAGGGCGGCTGGCCTACGAGCAGTACTTC
NA TRBJ2-3 TRBD2 TRBV18 CASSPSGPSGSPDTQYF TGTGCCAGCTCACCGTCGGGCCCTAGCGGGAGCCCAGATACGCAGTATTTT
NA TRBJ2-1 NA TRBV5-1 CASSLWGLNEQFF TGCGCCAGCAGCTTATGGGGTCTCAATGAGCAGTTCTTC
NA TRBJ2-3 NA TRBV7-9 CASSLGPALTDTQYF TGTGCCAGCAGCTTAGGACCGGCTCTCACAGATACGCAGTATTTT
NA TRBJ2-1 TRBD2 TRBV15 CATSRDRSGSANEQFF TGTGCCACCAGCAGAGATCGAAGCGGGAGTGCCAATGAGCAGTTCTTC
NA TRBJ2-7 TRBD2 TRBV25-1 CAARSGAQREQYF TGTGCAGCCCGGAGCGGGGCCCAAAGGGAACAGTACTTC
NA TRBJ2-1 NA TRBV10-1 CASSDLGQLPNEQFF TGCGCCAGCAGTGATTTGGGGCAGCTACCCAATGAGCAGTTCTTC
NA TRBJ2-3 NA TRBV13 CASSLDSRDTQYF TGTGCCAGCAGCTTAGATAGCCGGGATACGCAGTATTTT
NA TRBJ2-7 NA TRBV5-6 CASSSLSYEQYF TGTGCCAGCAGTTCTCTCTCCTACGAGCAGTACTTC
NA TRBJ2-3 TRBD1 TRBV11-2 CASSSMDRERGTQYF TGTGCCAGCAGCTCGATGGACAGGGAGAGGGGTACGCAGTATTTT
NA TRBJ2-3 TRBD2 TRBV6-6 CASSYGLAGSSDTQYF TGTGCCAGCAGTTACGGGTTAGCGGGATCGTCAGATACGCAGTATTTT
NA TRBJ2-7 TRBD2 TRBV4-1 CASSQDSLAGVNEQYF TGCGCCAGCAGCCAAGATAGTCTAGCGGGAGTCAACGAGCAGTACTTC
NA TRBJ2-1 NA TRBV7-2 CASSLGPAPIYNEQFF TGTGCCAGCAGCTTAGGCCCAGCCCCTATATACAATGAGCAGTTCTTC
NA TRBJ2-7 TRBD2 TRBV5-4 CASSGGLADSYEQYF TGTGCCAGCAGCGGAGGACTAGCGGACTCCTACGAGCAGTACTTC
NA TRBJ2-7 NA TRBV7-8 CASSFLGSRLALHEQYF TGTGCCAGCAGCTTCTTAGGGAGTAGGCTAGCTCTCCACGAGCAGTACTTC
NA TRBJ2-5 TRBD2 TRBV11-2 CASSITSAGRETQYF TGTGCCAGCAGCATAACTAGCGCTGGAAGGGAGACCCAGTACTTC
once TRBJ1-5 NA TRBV2 CASSEFFRQPQHF TGTGCCAGCAGTGAATTTTTCCGGCAGCCCCAGCATTTT
NA TRBJ1-1 TRBD1 TRBV5-1 CASSLGRMGQGWEAFF TGCGCCAGCAGCCTGGGCCGGATGGGACAGGGCTGGGAAGCTTTCTTT
once TRBJ2-7 NA TRBV7-9 CASSLESYEQYF TGTGCCAGCAGCCTCGAGAGCTACGAGCAGTACTTC
NA TRBJ1-5 NA TRBV7-6 CASSLGWDQPQHF TGTGCCAGCAGCTTAGGATGGGATCAGCCCCAGCATTTT